Shown below are 3 T cell receptor beta chains from a single sample sequenced in a study of blood T cell repertoires in COVID-19. Some clones are missing from TCRdb's copy, which holds only in-frame ones; the method was immunoSEQ multiplex PCR. Of 130,000 to 150,000 clones in the sample, roughly 80% were seen once. The sample comprised peripheral blood. The receptor set was obtained from a human donor with acute or convalescent COVID-19. The donor label of this sample is uncertain.

The chain has TRBV27 and TRBJ1-5; the D is unclear. The CDR3 runs 15 residues. V was shortened by 6 bases and J by 3 bases, with 15 bases between the two germline ends. CDR1 MNHEY and CDR2 SMNVEV come from the germline V gene (reference sequence). CDR3 protein: CASRQSGRANQPQHF. CDR3 in DNA: TGTGCCAGCAGACAATCGGGAAGGGCCAATCAGCCCCAGCATTTT.

The V call is TRBV19, the J call TRBJ1-3; 7 bases are a match to TRBD1. The germline CDR1 and CDR2 sequences are LNHDA and SQIVND (reference sequence). The CDR3 is made up of 15 amino acids. After removal of 8 bases from V and 2 bases from J, the junction contained 9 bases not matched to a gene. The CDR3, as DNA: TGTGCCAGTTCACTATCTGGGACAGCTGGAAACACCATATATTTT. Its protein is CASSLSGTAGNTIYF.

V gene TRBV2 combines with J gene TRBJ1-6; 8 nucleotides match TRBD1. The J segment lost 8 bases and the V segment lost 2 bases, leaving 2 bases of the junction unmatched. Germline loops: CDR1 SNHLY, CDR2 FYNNEI. The CDR3 runs 14 residues. The CDR3 region is CASSERQGYSPLHF. The CDR3 DNA follows: TGTGCCAGCAGTGAAAGACAGGGGTATTCACCCCTCCACTTT. Filled out from reference TRBV2 and TRBJ1-6, the complete variable domain reads EPEVTQTPSHQVTQMGQEVILRCVPISNHLYFYWYRQILGQKVEFLVSFYNNEISEKSEIFDDQFSVERPDGSNFTLKIRSTKLEDSAMYFCASSERQGYSPLHFGNGTRLTVT.